The 11 T cell receptor beta chains below come from one sample, sequenced in a study of cytomegalovirus exposure and HLA in healthy donors. Amplification used 60 Vbeta primers and 13 Jbeta primers. Profiled with immunoSEQ multiplex PCR; TCRdb holds only in-frame clones, not every one. The table records 95,000 to 100,000 clones, under 80% of them present only once. What was sequenced was PBMCs. The receptors shown here come from a man aged 40-55 years in good health and CMV-seronegative.

With regard to this clone: An end of the junction does not agree with germline; a read error may underlie this. The V and J genes are TRBV7-9 and TRBJ2-1; D remains unclear. The CDR3 is made up of 12 amino acids. Germline V lookup: CDR1 SEHNR, CDR2 FQNEAQ (reference sequence). CDR3 sequence (DNA): TGTTCCAGCACACGAGGCCCCAATGAGCAGTTCTTC. This encodes CSSTRGPNEQFF.

The J gene is TRBJ2-1, the V gene TRBV9, with 9 bases identical to TRBD1. J lost 7 bases, V lost 5 bases, and 1 base had no gene match. CDR1 and CDR2 from the germline V gene are SGDLS and YYNGEE. This CDR3 contains 12 residues. Here the CDR3 reads CASRGQGNEQFF. The CDR3 DNA is TGTGCCAGCAGGGGACAGGGAAATGAGCAGTTCTTC.

This chain joins TRBV19 and TRBJ1-4; no definite D call. CDR1 and CDR2 from the germline V gene are LNHDA and SQIVND (reference sequence). This CDR3 region has 14 residues. The V end lost 5 bases, the J end lost 4 bases, and 11 bases lay between the germline ends. The CDR3 region is CASSWAPDNEKLFF. CDR3 nucleotides: TGTGCCAGTAGTTGGGCTCCGGATAATGAAAAACTGTTTTTT.

This clone was recorded once. The rearrangement uses TRBV10-2 and TRBJ1-2; D is perhaps TRBD1 (5 bases). CDR3 size: 16 residues. Trimming cost V 2 bases and J 3 bases, with 16 bases left between them. Germline V gives CDR1 WSHSY, CDR2 SAAADI. CDR3 sequence: CASSEGGLTAYYGYTF. The CDR3 bases are TGCGCCAGCAGTGAGGGTGGTCTGACAGCCTACTATGGCTACACCTTC.

This clone was counted only a few times. The chain joins TRBV29-1 to TRBJ2-3; 9 bases align to TRBD2. The junction had 10 bases not matched to a gene; V was cut back by 0 bases and J by 6 bases. The germline V gene encodes CDR1 SQVTM and CDR2 ANQGSEA. This CDR3 has 16 amino acids. In nucleotides, the CDR3 is TGCAGCGTTGAAGAGAGGCTAGCGGGGACCTGGGATACGCAGTATTTT. Its translation is CSVEERLAGTWDTQYF.

The rearrangement joins TRBV5-8 to TRBJ1-4; D perhaps matches TRBD1 (5 bases). Germline V lookup: CDR1 SGHTS, CDR2 YDEGEE. The CDR3 sequence is 14 residues long. V gave up 6 bases and J gave up 1 base, with 10 bases separating them. The CDR3 bases are TGTGCCAGCAATTCGGGGGGAACTAATGAAAAACTGTTTTTT. Its translation is CASNSGGTNEKLFF.

This clone has only a few counts. The junction departs from the called germline gene at one end, perhaps through a read error. V gene TRBV6-6 combines with J gene TRBJ2-7, with TRBD1 identical over 7 bases. The CDR3 is made up of 15 amino acids. The V gene's germline CDR1 is MNHNY and CDR2 SVGAGI (reference sequence). This CDR3 reads CASSDSGTVLHEQYF. As DNA, the CDR3 is TGTGCCAGCAGTGACTCCGGGACAGTTTTGCACGAGCAGTACTTC.

V and J are TRBV4-1 and TRBJ2-2, with 11 bases matching TRBD2. The CDR3 runs to 15 residues. Losses at the gene ends were 4 bases for V and 3 bases for J; bases not matched to a gene: 1. Germline CDR1 is MGHRA and CDR2 is YSYEKL. CDR3 residues: CASSPSGGYTGELFF. CDR3 nucleotides: TGCGCCAGCAGCCCTAGCGGGGGGTACACCGGGGAGCTGTTTTTT.

The rearrangement links TRBV7-2 to TRBJ1-5; 7 bases are shared with TRBD1. This CDR3 region has 15 residues. Germline loops: CDR1 SGHTA, CDR2 FQGNSA. V was pared by 5 bases and J by 5 bases, with 9 bases of the junction left unmatched. CDR3 in amino acids: CASSPDRDSYQPQHF. The CDR3, as DNA: TGTGCCAGCAGCCCTGACAGGGATTCGTATCAGCCCCAGCATTTT.

V gene TRBV6-5 combines with J gene TRBJ2-7; 11 bases map to TRBD2. The CDR3 spans 15 residues. Trimming at V came to 6 bases and at J to 3 bases, leaving 7 bases not matched to a gene. CDR1 is MNHEY, CDR2 SVGAGI, per germline. The CDR3 DNA reads as TGTGCCAGCAGCGCCGGGACTAGCGGTTACTACGAGCAGTACTTC. As protein: CASSAGTSGYYEQYF.

The chain has TRBV11-2 and TRBJ1-2; 9 nucleotides align to TRBD1. This CDR3 spans 16 amino acids. From germline, CDR1 is SGHAT and CDR2 FQNNGV. The V segment lost 5 bases and the J segment 5 bases; nucleotides outside the gene matches: 12. DNA of the CDR3: TGTGCCAGCAGCCTCCGGACAGGGGCTACGAAATATGGCTACACCTTC. It translates to CASSLRTGATKYGYTF.